This T cell receptor beta chain originates from a study of beta chain features in type 1 diabetes. Study information: Age, gender and cell yields were alike across patients and healthy donors.

Cells sorted by CD45RO/CCR7/CD25/CD127/CD95/CD27 comprised CD4+ naive, central memory, regulatory and stem cell-like memory cells. This clone was detected a few times. The antigen is not known. Trimming at V came to 7 bases and at J to 0 bases, leaving 12 bases not matched to a gene. CDR3 length: 16 amino acids. The germline gives CDR1 SQVTM, CDR2 ANQGSEA. Sequencing targeted expressed TCRB transcripts, as all isolated RNA had been reverse transcribed. Method: immunoSEQ multiplex PCR; TCRdb's copy keeps in-frame clones and lacks some. The sample comprises around 280,000 clones, approximately 16% of which are singletons, and approximately 0.015% rests with the top ten. Study outcomes and limitations: Naive, central memory and Treg TCRB repertoires seemed to resemble each other more closely in patients than they did in healthy donors. In patients and controls equally, PCR might favor templates that are shorter. Shortening of TCRB CDR3s, moderate but significant, appeared in all four CD4+ subsets of Type 1 diabetes patients.

J is TRBJ1-1 and V is TRBV29-1; 9 bases map to TRBD1. The receptor's source is a man aged 18 to 29 with type 1 diabetes. Sequencing was performed on naive CD4+ T cells from blood. In DNA form, the CDR3 reads TGCAGCGCGGGGGGACAGGGAAGTTTTATGAACACTGAAGCTTTCTTT. It encodes CSAGGQGSFMNTEAFF.